This TCR beta chain was identified during a study of blood T cell repertoires in COVID-19. For the study at large: Sample material is recorded as cDNA or gDNA derived from T cells, B-cell-depleted T cells, or PBMCs.

Libraries were prepared by immunoSEQ multiplex PCR; TCRdb keeps only in-frame clonotypes and omits some of them. The data contain about 270,000 clones, approximately 89% of them singletons. This clone was detected only a few times. The CDR3 loop spans 15 amino acids. Germline V lookup: CDR1 LNHDA, CDR2 SQIVND (reference sequence). Unmatched junction bases numbered 8, after V lost 6 bases and J lost 4 bases. The rearrangement uses TRBV19 and TRBJ1-3; the match to TRBD1 covers 8 bases. The sequence derives from a man aged 40-49 years with active or convalescent COVID-19. Sequencing was performed on peripheral blood. The CDR3 DNA reads as TGTGCCAGTAGGCTGGGACAGGCTTTGGGAAACACCATATATTTT. Translating it yields CASRLGQALGNTIYF.